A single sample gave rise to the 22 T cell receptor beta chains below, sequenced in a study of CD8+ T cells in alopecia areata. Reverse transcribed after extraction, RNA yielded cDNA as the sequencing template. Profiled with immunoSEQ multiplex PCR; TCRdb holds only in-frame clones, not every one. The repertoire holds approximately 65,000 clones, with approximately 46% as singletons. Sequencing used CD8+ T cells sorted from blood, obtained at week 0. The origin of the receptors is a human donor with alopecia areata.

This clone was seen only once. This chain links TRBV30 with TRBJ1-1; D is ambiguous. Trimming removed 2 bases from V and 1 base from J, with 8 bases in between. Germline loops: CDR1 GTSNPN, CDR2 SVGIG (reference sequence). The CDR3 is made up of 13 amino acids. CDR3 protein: CAWSRYTNTEAFF. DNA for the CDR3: TGTGCCTGGAGTCGGTACACGAACACTGAAGCTTTCTTT.

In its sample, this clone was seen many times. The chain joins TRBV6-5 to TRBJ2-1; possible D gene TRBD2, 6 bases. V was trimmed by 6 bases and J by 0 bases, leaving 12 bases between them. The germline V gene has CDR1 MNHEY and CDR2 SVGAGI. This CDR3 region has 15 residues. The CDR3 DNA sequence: TGTGCCAGCAGGGCGGGGTTAAGCTCCTACAATGAGCAGTTCTTC. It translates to CASRAGLSSYNEQFF.

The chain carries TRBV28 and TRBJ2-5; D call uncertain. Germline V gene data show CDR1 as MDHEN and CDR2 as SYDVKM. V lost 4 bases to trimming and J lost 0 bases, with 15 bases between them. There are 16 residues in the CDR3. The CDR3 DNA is TGTGCCAGCAGTTCGGTCCGGTCTCCGTACCAAGAGACCCAGTACTTC. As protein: CASSSVRSPYQETQYF.

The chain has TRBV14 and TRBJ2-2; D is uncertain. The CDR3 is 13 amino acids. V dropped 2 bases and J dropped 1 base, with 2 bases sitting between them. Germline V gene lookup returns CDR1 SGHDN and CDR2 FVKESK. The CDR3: CASSQQNTGELFF. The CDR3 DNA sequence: TGTGCCAGCAGCCAACAGAACACCGGGGAGCTGTTTTTT. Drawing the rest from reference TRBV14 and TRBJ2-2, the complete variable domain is EAGVTQFPSHSVIEKGQTVTLRCDPISGHDNLYWYRRVMGKEIKFLLHFVKESKQDESGMPNNRFLAERTGGTYSTLKVQPAELEDSGVYFCASSQQNTGELFFGEGSRLTVL.

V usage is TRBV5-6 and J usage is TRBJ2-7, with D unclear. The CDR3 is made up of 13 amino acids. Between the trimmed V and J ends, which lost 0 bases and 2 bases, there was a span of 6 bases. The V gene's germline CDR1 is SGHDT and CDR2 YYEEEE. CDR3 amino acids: CASSLVGTYEQYF. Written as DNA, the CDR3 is TGTGCCAGCAGCTTGGTTGGGACCTACGAGCAGTACTTC.

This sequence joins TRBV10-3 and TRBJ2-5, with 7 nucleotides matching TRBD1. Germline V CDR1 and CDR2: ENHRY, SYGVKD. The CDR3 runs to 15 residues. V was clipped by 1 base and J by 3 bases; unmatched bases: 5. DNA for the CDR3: TGTGCCATCAGTGAGTACAGGGGTCGGGAAGAGACCCAGTACTTC. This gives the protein CAISEYRGREETQYF.

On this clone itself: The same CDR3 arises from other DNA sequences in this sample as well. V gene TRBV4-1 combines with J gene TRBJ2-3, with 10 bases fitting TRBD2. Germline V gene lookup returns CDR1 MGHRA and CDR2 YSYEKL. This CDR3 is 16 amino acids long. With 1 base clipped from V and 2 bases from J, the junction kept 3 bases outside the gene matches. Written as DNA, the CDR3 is TGCGCCAGCAGCCAAGGACTAGCGGGCAACACAGATACGCAGTATTTT. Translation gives CASSQGLAGNTDTQYF.

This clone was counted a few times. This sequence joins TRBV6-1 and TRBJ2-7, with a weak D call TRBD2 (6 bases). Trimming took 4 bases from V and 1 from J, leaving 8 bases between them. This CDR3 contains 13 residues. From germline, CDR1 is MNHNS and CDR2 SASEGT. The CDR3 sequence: CASSGGESYEQYF. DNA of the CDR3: TGTGCCAGCAGTGGCGGGGAGTCCTACGAGCAGTACTTC.

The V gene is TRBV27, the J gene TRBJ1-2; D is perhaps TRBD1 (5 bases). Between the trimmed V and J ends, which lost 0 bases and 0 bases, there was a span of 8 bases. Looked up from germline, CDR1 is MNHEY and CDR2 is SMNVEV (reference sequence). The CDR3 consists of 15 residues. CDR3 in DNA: TGTGCCAGCAGTTTATCGACAGAAGCTAACTATGGCTACACCTTC. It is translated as CASSLSTEANYGYTF.

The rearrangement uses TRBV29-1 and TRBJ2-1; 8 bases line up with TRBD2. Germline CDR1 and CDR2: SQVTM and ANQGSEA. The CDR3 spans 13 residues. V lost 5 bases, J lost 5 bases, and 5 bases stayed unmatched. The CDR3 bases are TGCAGCGTTTTGAGGACTAGCAACAATGAGCAGTTCTTC. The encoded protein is CSVLRTSNNEQFF.

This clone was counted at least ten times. The CDR3 sequence is CASSGDRVDEQFF. CDR3 coding DNA: TGTGCCAGCAGCGGTGACAGGGTGGATGAGCAGTTCTTC. V usage is TRBV9 and J usage is TRBJ2-1, with 7 bases fitting TRBD1. In germline, CDR1 is SGDLS, CDR2 YYNGEE. The CDR3 has 13 residues. Trimming took 3 bases from V and 8 from J; bases not matched to a gene: 5.

The CDR3 DNA reads as TGTGCCAGCAGTTGGCGGGAGCTCATAGATACGCAGTATTTT. It encodes CASSWRELIDTQYF. The genes are TRBV5-4 and TRBJ2-3; the match to TRBD2 covers 7 bases. V lost 5 bases to trimming and J lost 5 bases; unmatched junction nucleotides: 8. Germline V gives CDR1 SGHNT, CDR2 YYREEE (reference sequence). The CDR3 contains 14 residues.

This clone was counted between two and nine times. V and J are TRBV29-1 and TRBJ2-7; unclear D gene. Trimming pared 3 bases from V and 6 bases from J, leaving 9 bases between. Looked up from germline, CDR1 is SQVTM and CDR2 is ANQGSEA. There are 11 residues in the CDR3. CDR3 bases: TGCAGCGTTGACTCCAGCCGCGAGCAGTACTTC. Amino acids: CSVDSSREQYF.

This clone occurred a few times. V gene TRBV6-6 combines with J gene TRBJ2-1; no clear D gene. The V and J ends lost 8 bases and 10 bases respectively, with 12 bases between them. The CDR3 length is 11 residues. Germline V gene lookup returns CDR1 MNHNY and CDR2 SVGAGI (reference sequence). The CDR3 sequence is CASVTQGEQFF. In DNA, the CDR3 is TGTGCCAGCGTCACCCAAGGGGAGCAGTTCTTC.

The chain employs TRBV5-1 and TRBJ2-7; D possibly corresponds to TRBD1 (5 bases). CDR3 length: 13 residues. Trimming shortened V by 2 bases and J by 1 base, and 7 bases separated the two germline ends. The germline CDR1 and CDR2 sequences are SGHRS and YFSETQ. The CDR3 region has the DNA TGCGCCAGCAGCTTCCAGGGTTCCTACGAGCAGTACTTC. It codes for CASSFQGSYEQYF.

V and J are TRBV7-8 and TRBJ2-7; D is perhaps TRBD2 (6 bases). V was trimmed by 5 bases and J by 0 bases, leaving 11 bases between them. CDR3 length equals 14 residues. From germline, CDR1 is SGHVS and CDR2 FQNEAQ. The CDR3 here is CASSARGSSYEQYF. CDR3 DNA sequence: TGTGCCAGCAGCGCCCGGGGGAGCTCCTACGAGCAGTACTTC.

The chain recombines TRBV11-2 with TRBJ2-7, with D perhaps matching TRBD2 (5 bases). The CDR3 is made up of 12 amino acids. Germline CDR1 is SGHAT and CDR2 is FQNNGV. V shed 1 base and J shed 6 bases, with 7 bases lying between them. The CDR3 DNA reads TGTGCCAGCAGCTTAGGAGGAGGCGAGCAGTACTTC. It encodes CASSLGGGEQYF.

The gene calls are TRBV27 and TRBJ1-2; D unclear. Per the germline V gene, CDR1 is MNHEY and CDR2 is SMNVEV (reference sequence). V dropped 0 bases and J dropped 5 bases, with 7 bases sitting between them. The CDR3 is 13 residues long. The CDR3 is CASSLSGGYGYTF. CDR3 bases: TGTGCCAGCAGTTTATCAGGAGGGTATGGCTACACCTTC.

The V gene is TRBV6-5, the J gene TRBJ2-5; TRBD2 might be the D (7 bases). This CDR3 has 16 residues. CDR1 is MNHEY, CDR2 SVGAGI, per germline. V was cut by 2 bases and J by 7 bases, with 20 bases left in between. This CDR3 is CASSYQEAGAGGTQYF. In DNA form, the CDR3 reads TGTGCCAGCAGTTACCAGGAGGCGGGGGCTGGTGGGACCCAGTACTTC.

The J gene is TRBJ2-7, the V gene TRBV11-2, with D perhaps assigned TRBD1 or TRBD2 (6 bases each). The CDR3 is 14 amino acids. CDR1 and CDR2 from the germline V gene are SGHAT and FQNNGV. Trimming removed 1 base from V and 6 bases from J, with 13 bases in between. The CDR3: CASSLAGGGGEQYF. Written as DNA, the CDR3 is TGTGCCAGCAGCTTAGCGGGCGGAGGGGGCGAGCAGTACTTC.

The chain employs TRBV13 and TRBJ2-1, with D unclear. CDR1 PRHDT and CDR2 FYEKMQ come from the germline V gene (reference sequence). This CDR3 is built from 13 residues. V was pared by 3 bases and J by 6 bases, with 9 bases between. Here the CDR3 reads CASSFLTRNEQFF. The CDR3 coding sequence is TGTGCCAGCAGCTTCCTCACCCGCAATGAGCAGTTCTTC.

The CDR3 is CASSPGTSEYNEQFF. The CDR3 region has the DNA TGTGCCAGCAGCCCCGGGACTAGCGAATACAATGAGCAGTTCTTC. The chain combines TRBV7-3 with TRBJ2-1, with 10 bases matching TRBD2. Germline lookup yields CDR1 SGHTA and CDR2 FQGTGA. V trimming: 5 bases; J trimming: 4 bases; junction bases outside the gene matches: 5. CDR3 size: 15 residues.